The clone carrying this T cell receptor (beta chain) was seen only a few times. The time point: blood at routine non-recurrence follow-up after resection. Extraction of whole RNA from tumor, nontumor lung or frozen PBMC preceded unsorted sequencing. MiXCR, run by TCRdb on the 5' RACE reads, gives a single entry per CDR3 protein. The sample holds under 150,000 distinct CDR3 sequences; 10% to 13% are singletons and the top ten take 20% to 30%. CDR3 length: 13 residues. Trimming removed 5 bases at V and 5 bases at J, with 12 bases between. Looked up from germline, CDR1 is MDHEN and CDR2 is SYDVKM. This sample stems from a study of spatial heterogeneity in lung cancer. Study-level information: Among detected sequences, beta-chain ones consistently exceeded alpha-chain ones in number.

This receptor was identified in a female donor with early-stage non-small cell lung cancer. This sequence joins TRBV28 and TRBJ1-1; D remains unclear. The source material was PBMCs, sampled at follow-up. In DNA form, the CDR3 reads TGTGCCAGCAGTCGCCGGATTGGGACTGAAGCTTTCTTT. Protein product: CASSRRIGTEAFF.